The rows below give T cell receptor beta chains drawn from one sample of a study of CD8+CD57+ T cells in acquired aplastic anemia. Using its own MiXCR run on the reads, TCRdb lists one record per CDR3 protein. The sample includes some 210,000 distinct CDR3 sequences, about 59% of them seen just once. The sample taken for sequencing was sorted CD4+, CD8+, or CD8+CD57+ T cells (not recorded which) from PBMCs. The receptors originated from a human donor in good health. Each CDR3 is given with its conserved first and last residue. D genes are given only for firm matches. Not every row has a clone size; where given, it reads once, few, many or a size class.

TGCAGTGCGGATCCTAGGGGCACTGAAGCTTTCTTT,CSADPRGTEAFF,TRBJ1-1,TRBV20-1,NA,NA
TGTGCCAGTCGGCCGGTGGACGGTCAGCCCCAGCATTTT,CASRPVDGQPQHF,TRBJ1-5,TRBV9,NA,NA
TGTGCCAGCACCTCTCCGGGAACCATCACCGGGGAGCTGTTTTTT,CASTSPGTITGELFF,TRBJ2-2,TRBV5-5,NA,many
TGTGCCAGCAGCTGGAACAGGGACGAGCAGTACTTC,CASSWNRDEQYF,TRBJ2-7,TRBV11-1,NA,NA
TGTGCCTGGAGCGAGGTCCCCTATGAAGCTTTCTTT,CAWSEVPYEAFF,TRBJ1-1,TRBV30,NA,many
TGTGCCAGCAGTGGGCAGACAGGGTCGAGCAATCAGCCCCAGCATTTT,CASSGQTGSSNQPQHF,TRBJ1-5,TRBV25-1,TRBD1,NA
TGTGCCAGCACCTCCCACACGGGACAGTTCTTC,CASTSHTGQFF,TRBJ2-1,TRBV11-1,NA,once
TGTGCCAGCAGTGTACGGGACAGGGTTGAAAAACTGTTTTTT,CASSVRDRVEKLFF,TRBJ1-4,TRBV2,TRBD1,NA
TGTGCCATCAGGCCCCTGGACAGGGGAGGGTCCGAGCAGTACTTC,CAIRPLDRGGSEQYF,TRBJ2-7,TRBV10-3,TRBD1,many
TGCAGTGCTAGAGGAAGGGGCCGGCAATTCACAAGCTCCTACGAGCAGTACTTC,CSARGRGRQFTSSYEQYF,TRBJ2-7,TRBV20-1,NA,NA
TGTGCCAGCAGCCGAGGGGAGGATACGCAGTATTTT,CASSRGEDTQYF,TRBJ2-3,TRBV2,NA,NA
TGCGCCAGCAGGCGGCGCGGAGAGGTGGGAGAGACCCAGTACTTC,CASRRRGEVGETQYF,TRBJ2-5,TRBV10-2,NA,NA
TGTGCCAGCAGTATTAGGACCATAGCGGGAGAAGCCAATGAGCAGTTCTTC,CASSIRTIAGEANEQFF,TRBJ2-1,TRBV19,TRBD2,once
NA,CACSVEGGGARNEQFF,TRBJ2-1,TRBV5-1,NA,NA
TGCAGTGCTAGAGATAGGGGGGGACGGGGGGCCTACGAGCAGTACTTC,CSARDRGGRGAYEQYF,TRBJ2-7,TRBV20-1,NA,NA
TGTGCCAGCAGCCCCGGGACAGGGAAGAGTGTTGAAGCTTTCTTT,CASSPGTGKSVEAFF,TRBJ1-1,TRBV7-2,TRBD1,NA
TGTGCCAGCAGCGTTTCTATGGGTTTTGGGACAATCGATTCACCCCTCCACTTT,CASSVSMGFGTIDSPLHF,TRBJ1-6,TRBV9,NA,NA
TGTGCCAGCAGCGAGGGGATAGGGGTGTATGGCTACACCTTC,CASSEGIGVYGYTF,TRBJ1-2,TRBV2,NA,NA
TGTGCCAGCAGCTTACGACAGGCCAATTCACCCCTCCACTTT,CASSLRQANSPLHF,TRBJ1-6,TRBV9,NA,few
TGCGCCAGCAGCTTGGCGCTAGCGGGGCCCCAAGAGACCCAGTACTTC,CASSLALAGPQETQYF,TRBJ2-5,TRBV5-1,TRBD2,NA
TGTGCCAGCAGCTTAGGGGTGTCAGGGACCCAGTACTTC,CASSLGVSGTQYF,TRBJ2-5,TRBV7-2,NA,NA
TGTGCCAGCAGTCGGGGTGGCAATGAGCAGTTCTTC,CASSRGGNEQFF,TRBJ2-1,TRBV12-3/TRBV12-4,NA,few
TGTGCCAGCCAAACCCTGGACAGGGTTGGTTCACCCCTCCACTTT,CASQTLDRVGSPLHF,TRBJ1-6,TRBV2,TRBD1,NA
TGTGCCAGCAGTTACGAAGTTTCCTACGAGCAGTACTTC,CASSYEVSYEQYF,TRBJ2-7,TRBV6-6,NA,many
TGCAGTGCTAGGGAGGGGTCAGTTAACACTGAAGCTTTCTTT,CSAREGSVNTEAFF,TRBJ1-1,TRBV20-1,NA,NA
TGTGCCAGCAGCGCGGCCACGGAGACCCAGTACTTC,CASSAATETQYF,TRBJ2-5,TRBV9,NA,NA
TGTGCCAGCAGTGAGATGGGAAACTATGGCTACACCTTC,CASSEMGNYGYTF,TRBJ1-2,TRBV25-1,NA,once
TGTGCCAGCAGCGTAGCTGGGGTAGCGGAGACCCAGTACTTC,CASSVAGVAETQYF,TRBJ2-5,TRBV9,NA,NA
TGTGCCAGCAAACAGGGGGCGGATCAGCCCCAGCATTTT,CASKQGADQPQHF,TRBJ1-5,TRBV2,TRBD1,NA
TGCACCCTTTCGGGCTACACCTTC,CTLSGYTF,TRBJ1-2,TRBV20-1,NA,few
TGCGCCAGCAGCTTCAGTTACAACACCGGGGAGCTGTTTTTT,CASSFSYNTGELFF,TRBJ2-2,TRBV5-1,NA,NA
TGTGCCAGCAGCTTATACGGGACTCCTCAAGAGACCCAGTACTTC,CASSLYGTPQETQYF,TRBJ2-5,TRBV14,NA,NA
TGTGCCAGCAGCGTCAGGGACAATTCCTACAATGAGCAGTTCTTC,CASSVRDNSYNEQFF,TRBJ2-1,TRBV9,NA,NA
TGCGCCAGCAGTTCCCCAGGGTCGGAGGGCTACTCTGAAGCTTTCTTT,CASSSPGSEGYSEAFF,TRBJ1-1,TRBV4-1,NA,many
TGCGCCAGCAGCCAACTAGCGGGAGAAGGCTACGAGCAGTACTTC,CASSQLAGEGYEQYF,TRBJ2-7,TRBV5-1,TRBD2,many
TGCGCCAGCAGCTTGGTTGCAGGGGCAGGAAACACCATATATTTT,CASSLVAGAGNTIYF,TRBJ1-3,TRBV5-1,NA,few
TGTGCCACCAGAGGAACAGGGGAATTTGCAGACACGCAGTATTTT,CATRGTGEFADTQYF,TRBJ2-3,TRBV24-1,TRBD1,NA
TGTGCCAGCAGCCTAGGGATTCAGGATACGCAGTATTTT,CASSLGIQDTQYF,TRBJ2-3,TRBV4-2,NA,many
TGTGCCACCAGCGGAGACAAAAGCACAGCGAGCTTGGACACTGAAGCTTTCTTT,CATSGDKSTASLDTEAFF,TRBJ1-1,TRBV15,NA,once
TGTGCCAGCAGCAAGTCCCGGGACAGGGGGCAAGGCTACACCTTC,CASSKSRDRGQGYTF,TRBJ1-2,TRBV7-2,TRBD1,NA
TGCGCCAGCAGTGAGGCCCAGTTTAGCTCCTACAATGAGCAGTTCTTC,CASSEAQFSSYNEQFF,TRBJ2-1,TRBV10-1,NA,many
TGCAGCGGTAGCACTGGGGGGTCGAATGAAAAACTGTTTTTT,CSGSTGGSNEKLFF,TRBJ1-4,TRBV29-1,NA,once
TGTGCCATCAGTGAGTCGGGGGAAATTGGACCCCTCCACTTT,CAISESGEIGPLHF,TRBJ1-6,TRBV10-3,NA,once
TGCAGCGTCGAAGATCCTAGCGGGGTGTACAATGAGCAGTTCTTC,CSVEDPSGVYNEQFF,TRBJ2-1,TRBV29-1,TRBD2,NA